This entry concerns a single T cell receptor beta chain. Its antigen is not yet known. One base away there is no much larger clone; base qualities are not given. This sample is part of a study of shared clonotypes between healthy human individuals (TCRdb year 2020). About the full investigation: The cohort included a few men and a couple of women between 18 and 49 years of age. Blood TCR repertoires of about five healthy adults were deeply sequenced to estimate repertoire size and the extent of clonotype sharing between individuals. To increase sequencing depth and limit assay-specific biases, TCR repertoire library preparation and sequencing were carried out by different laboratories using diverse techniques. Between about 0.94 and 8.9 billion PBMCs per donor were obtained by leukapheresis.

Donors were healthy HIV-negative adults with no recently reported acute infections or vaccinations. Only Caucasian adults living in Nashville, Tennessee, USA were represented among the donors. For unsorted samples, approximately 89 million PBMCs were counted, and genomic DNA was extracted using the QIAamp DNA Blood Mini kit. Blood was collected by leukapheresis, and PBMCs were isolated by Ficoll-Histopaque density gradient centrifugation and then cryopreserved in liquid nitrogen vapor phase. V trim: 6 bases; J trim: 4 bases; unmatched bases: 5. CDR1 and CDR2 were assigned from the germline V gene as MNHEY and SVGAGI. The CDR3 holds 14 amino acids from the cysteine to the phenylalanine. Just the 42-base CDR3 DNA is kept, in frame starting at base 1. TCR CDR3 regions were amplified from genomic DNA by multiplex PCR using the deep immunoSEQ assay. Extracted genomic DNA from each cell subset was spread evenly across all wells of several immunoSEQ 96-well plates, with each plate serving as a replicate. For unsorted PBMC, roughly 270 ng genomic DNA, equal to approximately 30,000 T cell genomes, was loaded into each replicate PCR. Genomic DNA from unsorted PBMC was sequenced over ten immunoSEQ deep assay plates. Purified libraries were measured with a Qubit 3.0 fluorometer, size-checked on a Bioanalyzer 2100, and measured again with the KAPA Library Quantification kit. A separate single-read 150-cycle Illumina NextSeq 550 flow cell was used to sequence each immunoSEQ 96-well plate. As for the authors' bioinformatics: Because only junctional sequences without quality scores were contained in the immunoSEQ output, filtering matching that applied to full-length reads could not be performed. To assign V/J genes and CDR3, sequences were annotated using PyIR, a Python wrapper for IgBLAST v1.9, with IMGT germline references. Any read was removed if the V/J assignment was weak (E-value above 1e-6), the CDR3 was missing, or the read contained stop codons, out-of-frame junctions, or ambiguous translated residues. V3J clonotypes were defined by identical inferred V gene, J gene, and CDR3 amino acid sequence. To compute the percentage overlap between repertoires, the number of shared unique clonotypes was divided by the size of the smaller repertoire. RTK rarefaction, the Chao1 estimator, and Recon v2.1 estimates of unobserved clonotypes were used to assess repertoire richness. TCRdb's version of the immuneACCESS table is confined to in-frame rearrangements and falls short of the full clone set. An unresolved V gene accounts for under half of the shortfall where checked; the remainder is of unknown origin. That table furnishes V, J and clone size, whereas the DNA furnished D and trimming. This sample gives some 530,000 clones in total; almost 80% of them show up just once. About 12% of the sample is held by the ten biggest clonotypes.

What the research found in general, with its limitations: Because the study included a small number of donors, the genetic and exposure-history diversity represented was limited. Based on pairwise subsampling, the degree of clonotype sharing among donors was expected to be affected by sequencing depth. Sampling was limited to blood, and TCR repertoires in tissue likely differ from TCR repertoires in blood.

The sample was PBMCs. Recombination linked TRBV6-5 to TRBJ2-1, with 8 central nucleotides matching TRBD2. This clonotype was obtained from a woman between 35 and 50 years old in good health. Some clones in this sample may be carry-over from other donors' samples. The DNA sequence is TGTGCCAGCAGACACGGGACTAGTTACAATGAGCAGTTCTTC. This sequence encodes CASRHGTSYNEQFF.